Included here is one T cell receptor beta chain sequence, with context. CDR3 size: 13 residues. Germline loops: CDR1 MNHEY, CDR2 SMNVEV (reference sequence). V lost 3 bases to trimming and J lost 1 base, with 7 bases between them. The study drew participants aged roughly 18 to 89 years from about two dozen US areas. Participant-given clinical history determined each cohort assignment. Data came from immunoSEQ multiplex PCR; TCRdb stores just in-frame clones and leaves some out. The sample records about 240,000 clones, 75% to 90% being singletons. The data are from a study of blood T cell repertoires in COVID-19. In the study overall: Both acute and convalescent COVID-19 samples were obtained from the United States, Italy and Spain. Sources were T cells, B-cell-depleted T cells, or PBMCs; the material itself was cDNA or gDNA.

Sequenced material: PBMCs or T cells enriched from blood (not recorded which). This sequence joins TRBV27 and TRBJ2-7; D uncertain. The receptor was derived from a woman between 35 and 50 years old with acute COVID-19. This CDR3 reads CASSLGDSYEQYF. Here the CDR3 DNA reads TGTGCCAGCAGTTTGGGCGATTCCTACGAGCAGTACTTC.